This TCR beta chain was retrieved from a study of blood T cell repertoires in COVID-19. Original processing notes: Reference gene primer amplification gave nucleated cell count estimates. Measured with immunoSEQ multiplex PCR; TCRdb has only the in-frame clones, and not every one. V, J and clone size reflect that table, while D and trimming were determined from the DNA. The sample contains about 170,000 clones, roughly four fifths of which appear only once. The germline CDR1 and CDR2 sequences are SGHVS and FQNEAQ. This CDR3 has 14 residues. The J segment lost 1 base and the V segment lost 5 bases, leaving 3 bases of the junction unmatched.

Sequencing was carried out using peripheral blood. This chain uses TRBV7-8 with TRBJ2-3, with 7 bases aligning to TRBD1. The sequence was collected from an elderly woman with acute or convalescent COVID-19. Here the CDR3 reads CASSPQGGTDTQYF. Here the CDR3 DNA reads TGTGCCAGCAGCCCGCAGGGGGGCACAGATACGCAGTATTTT.